This TCR beta chain is from a study of control samples from healthy donors and cancer patients. Clones were read by immunoSEQ multiplex PCR, and TCRdb kept only the in-frame ones, dropping some. The table includes some 100,000 clones, 70% to 90% detected once. The germline V and J ends were trimmed by 4 bases and 6 bases, with 10 bases remaining between them. The germline CDR1 and CDR2 sequences are KGHSH and LQKENI. This CDR3 has 13 amino acids. Sequencing input: blood. The chain carries TRBV18 and TRBJ2-1; a possible D gene is TRBD2 (5 bases). The sequence came from a woman aged 45-59 years in good health. The CDR3 nucleotides read TGTGCCAGCTCACAACTAGACTTCAATGAGCAGTTCTTC. It yields the protein CASSQLDFNEQFF. Drawing the rest from reference TRBV18 and TRBJ2-1, the complete variable domain is NAGVMQNPRHLVRRRGQEARLRCSPMKGHSHVYWYRQLPEEGLKFMVYLQKENIIDESGMPKERFSAEFPKEGPSILRIQQVVRGDSAAYFCASSQLDFNEQFFGPGTRLTVL.